Listed below are T cell receptor beta chains from one sample, sequenced in a study of blood T cells in healthy people across ages. TCRdb re-derived calls from the 5' RACE reads in MiXCR, one entry per CDR3 protein. The data hold 720,000 or so distinct CDR3 sequences, with 40% to 45% observed a single time. Sequencing used blood. The receptors come from a man older than 75 in good health. CDR3s include the opening cysteine and the closing phenylalanine or tryptophan. The order of the fields is J gene, CDR3 length, clone size, V gene, D gene, CDR3 protein, CDR3 DNA. A D gene is named only where the DNA matches it firmly. Expanded clones get a size class; other rows say once, few or many, or leave the size out.

>TRBJ2-1|14|few|TRBV4-3|.
CASSQVSSDNEQFF
TGCGCCAGCAGCCAAGTTTCCAGCGACAATGAGCAGTTCTTC
>TRBJ1-1|14|.|TRBV6-1|.
CASSLQQGSTEAFF
TGTGCCAGCAGTTTACAACAGGGTTCCACTGAAGCTTTCTTT
>TRBJ2-4|11|many|TRBV12-3/TRBV12-4|.
CASSQGNIQYF
TGTGCCAGCAGCCAGGGTAACATTCAGTACTTC
>TRBJ1-1|14|.|TRBV6-4|TRBD1
CASRRDSLNTEAFF
TGTGCCAGCAGACGGGACAGTTTGAACACTGAAGCTTTCTTT
>TRBJ1-1|14|.|TRBV27|.
CASSYTLLNTEAFF
TGTGCCAGCAGTTACACACTGCTGAACACTGAAGCTTTCTTT
>TRBJ2-5|14|few|TRBV5-1|.
CASKPRDIGETQYF
TGCGCCAGCAAACCGAGGGATATCGGAGAGACCCAGTACTTC
>TRBJ2-3|13|few|TRBV20-1|TRBD1
CSAILDRGRTQYF
TGCAGTGCCATCCTGGACAGGGGTCGGACGCAGTATTTT
>TRBJ2-7|15|many|TRBV29-1|.
CSVVSGRVRANEQYF
TGCAGCGTTGTTTCCGGTCGGGTACGAGCCAACGAGCAGTACTTC
>TRBJ1-5|13|.|TRBV28|.
CASSFPGLGPQHF
TGTGCCAGCAGTTTTCCAGGGCTGGGGCCCCAGCATTTT
>TRBJ2-4|16|.|TRBV20-1|TRBD2
CSASRGLAGVKNIQYF
TGCAGTGCTAGCCGGGGACTAGCGGGAGTTAAAAACATTCAGTACTTC
>TRBJ2-5|15|many|TRBV6-2/TRBV6-3|TRBD1
CASSYPGTGEETQYF
TGTGCCAGCAGTTACCCCGGGACAGGGGAGGAGACCCAGTACTTC
>TRBJ1-2|14|many|TRBV20-1|.
CSASGSGMRNGYTF
TGCAGTGCTAGTGGATCAGGGATGAGGAATGGCTACACCTTC
>TRBJ2-1|16|few|TRBV20-1|TRBD2
CSARATGGPSRCEQFF
TGCAGTGCTAGAGCCACGGGAGGTCCTAGTCGGTGTGAGCAGTTCTTC
>TRBJ2-7|11|.|TRBV28|.
CAGSLNYEQYF
TGTGCCGGCAGCTTAAATTACGAGCAGTACTTC
>TRBJ2-7|14|.|TRBV6-2/TRBV6-3|TRBD2
CASNWGLAGYEQYF
TGTGCCAGCAACTGGGGACTAGCGGGGTACGAGCAGTACTTC
>TRBJ1-2|13|.|TRBV6-2/TRBV6-3|.
CASSYGRNYGYTF
TGTGCCAGCAGTTATGGGAGAAACTATGGCTACACCTTC
>TRBJ2-2|18|.|TRBV6-1|.
CASRRDNPYRENTGELFF
TGTGCCAGCAGGCGCGATAACCCCTACAGGGAGAACACCGGGGAGCTGTTTTTT
>TRBJ2-1|16|.|TRBV18|.
CASSQDLSRFYNEQFF
TGTGCCAGCTCGCAGGACCTTAGCAGATTCTACAATGAGCAGTTCTTC
>TRBJ2-5|15|.|TRBV5-1|.
CASSRNRHTQETQYF
TGCGCCAGCAGCCGGAATAGACATACACAAGAGACCCAGTACTTC
>TRBJ2-1|14|.|TRBV30|TRBD1
CAWSTSGGAYEQFF
TGTGCCTGGAGTACTTCAGGGGGCGCGTATGAGCAGTTCTTC
>TRBJ2-2|14|.|TRBV29-1|TRBD1
CSVGGQKVPGELFF
TGCAGCGTTGGGGGACAGAAAGTTCCCGGGGAGCTGTTTTTT
>TRBJ2-7|16|.|TRBV13|TRBD2
CASSTTELAGNYEQYF
TGTGCCAGCAGCACCACGGAACTAGCGGGGAACTACGAGCAGTACTTC
>TRBJ2-5|14|.|TRBV24-1|.
CATGAGVDQETQYF
TGTGCCACTGGAGCAGGTGTTGACCAAGAGACCCAGTACTTC
>TRBJ1-6|15|.|TRBV7-6|.
CASSVSAGEDSPLHF
TGTGCCAGCTCAGTTTCCGCAGGGGAAGATTCACCCCTCCACTTT
>TRBJ2-5|17|many|TRBV4-1|TRBD2
CASSQGTSGGASETQYF
TGCGCCAGCAGCCAAGGGACTAGCGGGGGGGCCTCCGAGACCCAGTACTTC
>TRBJ1-5|13|few|TRBV6-5|.
CASRPQENQPQHF
TGTGCCAGCAGACCTCAGGAAAATCAGCCCCAGCATTTT
>TRBJ2-3|13|many|TRBV7-2|.
CASSFGYGDTQYF
TGTGCCAGCAGCTTCGGGTATGGTGATACGCAGTATTTT
>TRBJ1-4|17|.|TRBV20-1|.
CSAHQPTGRGTNEKLFF
TGCAGTGCCCATCAACCCACGGGACGGGGAACTAATGAAAAACTGTTTTTT
>TRBJ2-5|15|few|TRBV20-1|.
CSAPPYGRANNEQYF
TGCAGTGCTCCCCCGTACGGCAGGGCCAACAATGAGCAGTACTTC
>TRBJ2-5|14|.|TRBV5-1|.
CASSKTGDQETQYF
TGCGCCAGCAGTAAGACAGGCGATCAAGAGACCCAGTACTTC
>TRBJ2-1|14|.|TRBV12-3/TRBV12-4|TRBD1
CASSPRQGAGEQFF
TGTGCCAGCAGCCCACGACAGGGGGCGGGTGAGCAGTTCTTC
>TRBJ2-2|13|.|TRBV4-3|TRBD1
CASSLTGAGELFF
TGCGCCAGCAGCCTGACAGGGGCCGGGGAGCTGTTTTTT
>TRBJ2-5|15|.|TRBV6-2/TRBV6-3|TRBD1
CASRQTGTGQETQYF
TGTGCCAGCAGACAGACAGGGACCGGGCAAGAGACCCAGTACTTC
>TRBJ2-1|14|.|TRBV6-2/TRBV6-3|.
CASSPWTANNEQFF
TGTGCCAGCAGTCCTTGGACAGCCAACAATGAGCAGTTCTTC
>TRBJ2-7|14|.|TRBV12-3/TRBV12-4|TRBD2
CASSRSGLAVEQYF
TGTGCCAGCAGTCGCTCCGGGCTAGCGGTCGAGCAGTACTTC
>TRBJ1-2|14|few|TRBV12-3/TRBV12-4|TRBD1
CASSLGGQTYGYTF
TGTGCCAGCAGTTTAGGGGGACAGACCTATGGCTACACCTTC
>TRBJ2-3|13|few|TRBV6-6|.
CASLGQNTDTQYF
TGTGCCTCCCTTGGACAGAACACAGATACGCAGTATTTT
>TRBJ2-7|15|.|TRBV11-3|.
CASSLVGTRLAEQYF
TGTGCCAGCAGCTTAGTCGGGACACGGCTCGCCGAGCAGTACTTC
>TRBJ2-1|11|many|TRBV6-2/TRBV6-3|.
CASSRGNEQFF
TGTGCCAGCAGTCGAGGCAATGAGCAGTTCTTC
>TRBJ2-3|13|many|TRBV29-1|.
CSVDLARGDTQYF
TGCAGCGTTGATCTGGCCCGAGGAGATACGCAGTATTTT
>TRBJ2-5|15|few|TRBV6-5|.
CASSYSGARGETQYF
TGTGCCAGCAGTTACTCGGGGGCTCGCGGAGAGACCCAGTACTTC
>TRBJ2-7|16|.|TRBV4-2|.
CASSQVPAIQPYEQYF
TGTGCCAGCAGCCAAGTCCCGGCCATTCAACCCTACGAGCAGTACTTC
>TRBJ2-3|17|.|TRBV15|TRBD2
CATSRVRSGISTDTQYF
TGTGCCACCAGCAGAGTTCGGAGCGGGATAAGCACAGATACGCAGTATTTT
>TRBJ2-1|15|few|TRBV12-3/TRBV12-4|.
CASSYRMGAVWEQFF
TGTGCCAGCAGTTACAGGATGGGAGCAGTCTGGGAGCAGTTCTTC